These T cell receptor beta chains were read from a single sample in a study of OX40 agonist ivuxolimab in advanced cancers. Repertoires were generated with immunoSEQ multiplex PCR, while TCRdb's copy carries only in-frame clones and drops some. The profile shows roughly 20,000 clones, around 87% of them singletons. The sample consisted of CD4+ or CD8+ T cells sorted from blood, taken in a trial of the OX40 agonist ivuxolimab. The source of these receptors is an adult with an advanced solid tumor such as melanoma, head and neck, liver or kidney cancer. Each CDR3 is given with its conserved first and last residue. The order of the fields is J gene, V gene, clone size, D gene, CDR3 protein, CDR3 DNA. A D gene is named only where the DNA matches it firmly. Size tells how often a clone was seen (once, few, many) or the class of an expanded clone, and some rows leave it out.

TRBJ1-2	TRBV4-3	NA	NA	CASSQSLNANYGYTF	TGCGCCAGCAGCCAATCCCTTAACGCTAACTATGGCTACACCTTC
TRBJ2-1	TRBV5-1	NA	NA	CASSPRTDGGGYNEQFF	TGCGCCAGCAGCCCGCGGACAGACGGCGGGGGCTACAATGAGCAGTTCTTC
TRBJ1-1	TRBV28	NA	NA	CASSLFGRNTEAFF	TGTGCCAGCAGTTTATTCGGGAGGAACACTGAAGCTTTCTTT
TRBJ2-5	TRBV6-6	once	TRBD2	CATGTSGSRETQYF	TGTGCCACCGGGACTAGCGGGAGTCGGGAGACCCAGTACTTC
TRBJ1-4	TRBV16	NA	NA	CASSQSGEKLFF	TGTGCCAGCAGCCAATCCGGTGAAAAACTGTTTTTT
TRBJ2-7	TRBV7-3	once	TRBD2	CASSLIAGGSYEQYF	TGTGCCAGCAGCTTAATTGCGGGAGGTTCCTACGAGCAGTACTTC
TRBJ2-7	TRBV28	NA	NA	CASSPHHYEQYF	TGTGCCAGCAGTCCCCATCACTACGAGCAGTACTTC
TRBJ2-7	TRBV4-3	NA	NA	CASSQDLLGQREQYF	TGCGCCAGCAGCCAAGATCTTCTAGGACAAAGGGAGCAGTACTTC
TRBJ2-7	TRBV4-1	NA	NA	CASSHPGPYEQYF	TGCGCCAGCAGCCATCCGGGACCTTACGAGCAGTACTTC
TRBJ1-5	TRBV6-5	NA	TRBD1	CASSSDRDYSNQPQHF	TGTGCCAGCAGTTCAGACAGGGATTATAGCAATCAGCCCCAGCATTTT
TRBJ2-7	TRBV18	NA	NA	CASSRTSGHAYEQYF	TGTGCCAGCTCCCGAACCAGCGGGCACGCCTACGAGCAGTACTTC
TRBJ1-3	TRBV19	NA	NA	CASSIADNSGNTIYF	TGTGCCAGTAGTATAGCGGACAACTCTGGAAACACCATATATTTT
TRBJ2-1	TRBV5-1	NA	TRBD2	CASSSLAGGSGNEQFF	TGCGCCAGCAGCTCTTTAGCGGGAGGTTCGGGAAATGAGCAGTTCTTC
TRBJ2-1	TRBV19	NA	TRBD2	CAVGWGGNEQFF	TGTGCCGTAGGATGGGGGGGGAATGAGCAGTTCTTC
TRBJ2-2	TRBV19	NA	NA	CASSIMGASTGELFF	TGTGCCAGTAGTATAATGGGGGCAAGCACCGGGGAGCTGTTTTTT
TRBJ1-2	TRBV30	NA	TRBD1	CAWSKGQGDGYTF	TGTGCCTGGAGTAAAGGACAGGGTGATGGCTACACCTTC
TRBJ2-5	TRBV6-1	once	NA	CASSEASRGVGETQYF	TGTGCCAGCAGTGAAGCTTCACGCGGGGTGGGTGAGACCCAGTACTTC
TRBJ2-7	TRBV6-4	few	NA	CASSQKFQGGYEQYF	TGTGCCAGCAGTCAAAAATTTCAGGGGGGCTACGAGCAGTACTTC
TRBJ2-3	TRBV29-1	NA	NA	CSVEGLVLSGESDTQYF	TGCAGCGTTGAAGGACTAGTCCTGAGTGGGGAGTCAGATACGCAGTATTTT
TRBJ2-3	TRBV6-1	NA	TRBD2	CASSLGGDTQYF	TGTGCCAGCAGTTTGGGAGGGGATACGCAGTATTTT
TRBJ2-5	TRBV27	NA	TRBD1	CASSSRQGIQETQYF	TGTGCCAGCAGCTCAAGACAGGGGATCCAAGAGACCCAGTACTTC
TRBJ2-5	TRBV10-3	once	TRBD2	CAISPSVSGEETQYF	TGTGCCATCAGTCCCTCGGTTAGCGGGGAAGAGACCCAGTACTTC
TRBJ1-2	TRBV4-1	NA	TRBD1	CASSQPPGQNYGYTF	TGCGCCAGCAGCCAACCACCGGGACAGAACTATGGCTACACCTTC
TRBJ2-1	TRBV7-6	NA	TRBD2	CASSPSGGYNEQFF	TGTGCCAGCAGCCCTAGCGGGGGGTACAATGAGCAGTTCTTC
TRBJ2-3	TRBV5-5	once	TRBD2	CASSGTSGRSTSTDTQYF	TGTGCCAGCAGCGGTACTAGCGGGAGAAGTACTAGCACAGATACGCAGTATTTT
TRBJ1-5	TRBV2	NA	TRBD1	CASRDRHPQPQHF	TGTGCCAGCAGGGACAGGCACCCGCAGCCCCAGCATTTT
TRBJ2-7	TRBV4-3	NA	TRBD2	CASSQDRIAGYSISYEQYF	TGCGCCAGCAGCCAAGATAGGATAGCGGGGTATTCCATTAGCTACGAGCAGTACTTC
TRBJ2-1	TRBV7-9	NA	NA	CASSLAIERHEQFF	TGTGCCAGCAGCTTGGCCATCGAGCGGCATGAGCAGTTCTTC
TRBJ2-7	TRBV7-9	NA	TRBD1	CASSAGGAEQYF	TGTGCCAGCAGCGCAGGGGGCGCCGAGCAGTACTTC
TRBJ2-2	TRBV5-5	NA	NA	CASSDPGLPAGELFF	TGTGCCAGCAGCGATCCGGGACTTCCCGCCGGGGAGCTGTTTTTT